The 24 T cell receptor beta chains below come from one sample, sequenced in a study of blood T cells in healthy people across ages. Next came a second PCR, run for about 7 to 12 cycles, which used a sample-barcoded 5' primer along with a J-beta primer mix. TCRdb recomputed calls from the 5' RACE reads with MiXCR, one row per CDR3 protein. The table lists about 1.4 million distinct CDR3 sequences, 45% to 70% of them singletons, with 5.5% to 8% in the top ten. Sequenced: blood. The receptors shown here come from a man between 18 and 35 years old in good health.

The genes are TRBV6-1 and TRBJ2-7; D possibly corresponds to TRBD1 (6 bases). CDR1 and CDR2 from the germline V gene are MNHNS and SASEGT. The CDR3 totals 12 residues. In DNA, the CDR3 is TGTGGTACGGACAGCTTTGGGGACGAGCAGTACTTC. It yields the protein CGTDSFGDEQYF.

The gene calls are TRBV7-2 and TRBJ2-1; D may match TRBD1 or TRBD2 (5 bases each). Germline-derived CDR1 and CDR2 are SGHTA and FQGNSA. Trimming cost V 7 bases and J 9 bases, with 16 bases left between them. CDR3 length equals 13 residues. The CDR3 region has the DNA TGTGCCAGCAACCCCCGTGGGGGTGGTGAGCAGTTCTTC. Translated: CASNPRGGGEQFF.

The chain combines TRBV6-6 with TRBJ2-4; TRBD1 matches at 7 bases. The end of the DNA fits TRBJ2-7 better, so the J call may be wrong. Germline V CDR1 and CDR2: MNHNY, SVGAGI (reference sequence). The CDR3 covers 13 residues. This chain's CDR3 is CAISDRAPYEQYF. The CDR3 nucleotides read TGTGCCATTTCCGACAGGGCCCCCTACGAGCAGTACTTC.

CDR3 bases: TGTGCCAGCAGCTTGAGCCGCGGGGTGTGGTACGAGCAGTACTTC. It encodes CASSLSRGVWYEQYF. The J gene is TRBJ2-7, the V gene TRBV7-6; possible D gene TRBD2, 6 bases. Trimming shortened V by 3 bases and J by 4 bases, and 16 bases separated the two germline ends. This CDR3 has 15 amino acids. Germline CDR1 reads SGHVS; CDR2 reads FNYEAQ.

V and J are TRBV28 and TRBJ1-1, with 7 nucleotides matching TRBD1. The length of the CDR3 is 13 residues. Germline CDR1 reads MDHEN; CDR2 reads SYDVKM. The J segment lost 6 bases and the V segment lost 11 bases, leaving 12 bases of the junction unmatched. The CDR3 here is CAGRQGVDAEAFF. The CDR3, as DNA: TGTGCCGGAAGACAGGGTGTGGATGCTGAAGCTTTCTTT.

This clonotype was observed a handful of times. The chain is built from TRBV29-1 and TRBJ2-3; 7 bases align to TRBD2. With 4 bases clipped from V and 4 bases from J, the junction kept 5 bases outside the gene matches. CDR1 is SQVTM, CDR2 ANQGSEA, per germline. CDR3 length: 13 residues. In DNA, the CDR3 is TGCAGCGTTGGGGGCGGGAGTGCAGATACGCAGTATTTT. Encoded protein: CSVGGGSADTQYF.

This clonotype occurred a few times. The V call is TRBV6-6, the J call TRBJ1-4; 10 bases fit TRBD1. The germline V gene has CDR1 MNHNY and CDR2 SVGAGI (reference sequence). This CDR3 has 15 residues. Trimming took 2 bases from V and 6 from J; bases not matched to a gene: 3. CDR3 in DNA: TGTGCCAGCAGTTACACCGGGACAGGGGATGAAAAACTGTTTTTT. Encoded protein: CASSYTGTGDEKLFF.

This clonotype has only one observation. V and J are TRBV7-9 and TRBJ2-5; D unresolved. The germline V gene encodes CDR1 SEHNR and CDR2 FQNEAQ (reference sequence). The germline V and J ends were trimmed by 5 bases and 11 bases, with 18 bases remaining between them. The CDR3 is 13 amino acids. The CDR3 loop is CASSPVLDNEQYF. DNA of the CDR3: TGTGCCAGCAGCCCTGTACTCGACAATGAGCAGTACTTC.

Regarding this clonotype: An end of the junction does not agree with germline; a read error may underlie this. The rearrangement joins TRBV20-1 to TRBJ1-3; TRBD1 aligns across 7 bases. The germline V gene has CDR1 DFQATT and CDR2 SNEGSKA (reference sequence). This CDR3 region has 14 residues. The chain's CDR3 is CCASDRDSGNTIYF. CDR3 nucleotide sequence: TGCTGTGCTAGCGACAGGGACTCTGGAAACACCATATATTTT.

The V and J genes are TRBV29-1 and TRBJ2-1, with D unclear. V lost 8 bases and J 10 bases, leaving 15 bases between the germline ends. The CDR3 is 11 amino acids. The germline V gene encodes CDR1 SQVTM and CDR2 ANQGSEA. CDR3 amino acids: CSSPAVGEQFF. CDR3 nucleotide sequence: TGCAGCTCCCCAGCAGTCGGGGAGCAGTTCTTC.

The chain links TRBV5-1 to TRBJ2-2; TRBD2 agrees at 8 bases. Germline-derived CDR1 and CDR2 are SGHRS and YFSETQ. The CDR3 totals 13 residues. Trimming cost V 5 bases and J 7 bases; bases outside gene matches: 4. This chain's CDR3 is CASRSGGNGELFF. The DNA of the CDR3 is TGCGCCAGCAGGAGCGGGGGTAACGGGGAGCTGTTTTTT.

The chain has TRBV4-3 and TRBJ2-7, with a tentative D call TRBD2 (6 bases). V was cut by 3 bases and J by 2 bases, with 11 bases left in between. The CDR3 spans 14 residues. Per germline, CDR1 LGHNA and CDR2 YSLEER. CDR3 DNA sequence: TGCGCCAGCAGCCAGTTAACTAGCACCTACGAGCAGTACTTC. Translating gives CASSQLTSTYEQYF.

This clonotype was seen more than once but under ten times. This sequence joins TRBV7-2 and TRBJ2-7; D may be TRBD2 (5 bases). The germline V gene has CDR1 SGHTA and CDR2 FQGNSA. There are 15 residues in the CDR3. V lost 2 bases, J lost 0 bases, and 11 bases lay in between. CDR3 loop: CASSLSTGISYEQYF. For the CDR3, the DNA is TGTGCCAGCAGCTTAAGTACGGGAATCTCCTACGAGCAGTACTTC.

The chain carries TRBV13 and TRBJ2-3, with 7 bases identical to TRBD2. V shed 6 bases and J 3 bases; nucleotides not matched to a gene: 9. Germline CDR1 is PRHDT and CDR2 is FYEKMQ (reference sequence). The CDR3 length is 15 residues. CDR3 DNA sequence: TGTGCCAGCAGTCCAAGCGGGAAGTCGACAGATACGCAGTATTTT. Amino acids: CASSPSGKSTDTQYF. The variable domain in full, with the rest retrieved from reference TRBV13 and TRBJ2-3, is AAGVIQSPRHLIKEKRETATLKCYPIPRHDTVYWYQQGPGQDPQFLISFYEKMQSDKGSIPDRFSAQQFSDYHSELNMSSLELGDSALYFCASSPSGKSTDTQYFGPGTRLTVL.

The chain combines TRBV4-2 with TRBJ1-4; D gene ambiguous. Trimming shortened V by 1 base and J by 5 bases, and 14 bases separated the two germline ends. The CDR3 has 16 residues. CDR1 LGHNA and CDR2 YNFKEQ come from the germline V gene. CDR3 sequence: CASSQVEDWKNEKLFF. CDR3 coding DNA: TGTGCCAGCAGCCAAGTGGAGGACTGGAAAAATGAAAAACTGTTTTTT.

The chain couples TRBV20-1 to TRBJ2-3, with D hard to call. The length of the CDR3 is 12 residues. The germline CDR1 and CDR2 sequences are DFQATT and SNEGSKA (reference sequence). The ends were cut back, 6 bases at V and 2 bases at J, with 9 bases in the middle. CDR3 region: CSAQLYTDTQYF. CDR3 DNA sequence: TGCAGTGCCCAGTTATACACAGATACGCAGTATTTT.

This clonotype was seen a handful of times. The rearrangement links TRBV5-5 to TRBJ2-1; no clear D. The CDR3 sequence is 15 residues long. V was cut by 4 bases and J by 2 bases, with 13 bases left in between. Germline V gene data show CDR1 as SGHKS and CDR2 as YYEKEE (reference sequence). The CDR3 loop reads CASSTGDTPYNEQFF. The CDR3 DNA reads as TGTGCCAGCAGCACTGGTGACACCCCCTACAATGAGCAGTTCTTC.

The CDR3 loop reads CASRETDYEQYF. The CDR3 DNA is TGTGCCAGCAGGGAGACAGACTACGAGCAGTACTTC. The J gene is TRBJ2-4, the V gene TRBV2; maybe TRBD1 (5 bases). The J call is uncertain, as TRBJ2-7 better fits the DNA end. This CDR3 contains 12 residues. CDR1 is SNHLY and CDR2 is FYNNEI in the germline V gene.

This rearrangement joins TRBV28 to TRBJ2-4; TRBD2 matches 11 bases. Matching the DNA end better, TRBJ2-7 makes the J call doubtful. The germline CDR1 and CDR2 sequences are MDHEN and SYDVKM. The CDR3 spans 13 residues. For the CDR3, the DNA is TGTACGGTGGGACTAGCGGCGCCCTACGAGCAGTACTTC. Translation gives CTVGLAAPYEQYF.

The table lists this clonotype with a few counts. This chain links TRBV29-1 with TRBJ1-1; D gene ambiguous. The CDR3 is 13 amino acids. The ends were cut back, 4 bases at V and 0 bases at J, with 9 bases in the middle. CDR1 is SQVTM and CDR2 is ANQGSEA in the germline V gene. Written as DNA, the CDR3 is TGCAGCGTTGTCGGGCGGTTGAACACTGAAGCTTTCTTT. Amino acid sequence: CSVVGRLNTEAFF.

This clonotype appeared a few times. V is TRBV29-1 and J is TRBJ2-3; a weak D match, TRBD2 (8 bases). CDR1 and CDR2 from the germline V gene are SQVTM and ANQGSEA. The V and J ends lost 1 base and 5 bases respectively, with 22 bases between them. CDR3 size: 17 residues. The CDR3 DNA reads TGCAGCGTTGAAGCAGGGGGTCCAGCGGGGGTAATAGATACGCAGTATTTT. It yields the protein CSVEAGGPAGVIDTQYF.

The chain has TRBV6-2 or TRBV6-3 and TRBJ2-7, with no clear D. Germline assignment: CDR1 MNHEY and CDR2 SVGEGT. The CDR3 spans 15 residues. V was cut by 3 bases and J by 3 bases, with 15 bases left in between. CDR3 nucleotides: TGTGCCAGCAGTTATAATCCCCCGTATTTCTACGAGCAGTACTTC. Translation gives CASSYNPPYFYEQYF.

The V gene is TRBV20-1, the J gene TRBJ2-4; tentative D call: TRBD2 (6 bases). This CDR3 region has 12 residues. Germline V gene data show CDR1 as DFQATT and CDR2 as SNEGSKA (reference sequence). Trimming pared 3 bases from V and 7 bases from J, leaving 10 bases between. The CDR3 sequence: CSARDGGNIQYF. CDR3 bases: TGCAGTGCTAGGGACGGAGGGAACATTCAGTACTTC.

This clonotype was recorded a few times. V usage is TRBV29-1 and J usage is TRBJ2-7; D gene ambiguous. CDR1 SQVTM and CDR2 ANQGSEA come from the germline V gene. With 4 bases removed from V and 4 bases from J, the gap between germline ends came to 8 bases. The CDR3 has 11 residues. The CDR3 protein is CSVVGEYEQYF. The CDR3 nucleotides are TGCAGCGTTGTTGGGGAATACGAGCAGTACTTC.